A single sample is the source of the 20 T cell receptor beta chains below, sequenced in a study of cytomegalovirus exposure and HLA in healthy donors. Primers included in the PCR were 60 Vbeta and 13 Jbeta primers. Libraries were prepared by immunoSEQ multiplex PCR; TCRdb keeps only in-frame clonotypes and omits some of them. The top ten hold around 12% of the sample, which has over 40,000 clones, roughly 60% seen once. Specimen: PBMCs. The receptors here all came from a man in his 60s in good health and CMV-seropositive.

This chain connects TRBV5-4 to TRBJ2-7, with 7 bases matching TRBD2. Trimming removed 1 base from V and 1 base from J; junction bases left unmatched: 5. This CDR3 comprises 15 residues. Germline loops: CDR1 SGHNT, CDR2 YYREEE (reference sequence). CDR3 bases: TGTGCCAGCAGCTTGACGTCTAGCGGTTCCTACGAGCAGTACTTC. It encodes CASSLTSSGSYEQYF.

V is TRBV4-2 and J is TRBJ2-7, with 9 positions matching TRBD1. The CDR3 runs to 20 residues. V shed 0 bases and J 3 bases; nucleotides not matched to a gene: 18. Germline-derived CDR1 and CDR2 are LGHNA and YNFKEQ. In DNA, the CDR3 is TGTGCCAGCAGCCAAGATCGCTTGGGACAGGGCGCTAGCGGTATCTACGAGCAGTACTTC. Encoded protein: CASSQDRLGQGASGIYEQYF.

The genes are TRBV7-2 and TRBJ1-1; the D is unclear. The CDR3 is 12 amino acids. V was cut by 5 bases and J by 5 bases, with 9 bases left in between. The germline gives CDR1 SGHTA, CDR2 FQGNSA. CDR3 residues: CASSPRGTEAFF. Written as DNA, the CDR3 is TGTGCCAGCAGCCCACGGGGAACTGAAGCTTTCTTT. The entire variable domain, with the rest obtained from reference TRBV7-2 and TRBJ1-1, is as follows: GAGVSQSPSNKVTEKGKDVELRCDPISGHTALYWYRQSLGQGLEFLIYFQGNSAPDKSGLPSDRFSAERTGGSVSTLTIQRTQQEDSAVYLCASSPRGTEAFFGQGTRLTVV.

The chain couples TRBV4-3 to TRBJ2-5; 10 nucleotides agree with TRBD2. From germline, CDR1 is LGHNA and CDR2 YSLEER. V dropped 1 base and J dropped 2; count of bases not matched to a gene: 10. This CDR3 is built from 18 residues. CDR3 sequence reads: CASSQGRAGGPNQETQYF. The CDR3 DNA is TGCGCCAGCAGCCAAGGTCGAGCGGGAGGGCCGAATCAAGAGACCCAGTACTTC.

This clone was counted a few times. The chain has TRBV27 and TRBJ2-2; 8 bases are a match to TRBD1. Germline V CDR1 and CDR2: MNHEY, SMNVEV (reference sequence). This CDR3 is 14 amino acids long. V lost 7 bases, J lost 4 bases, and 5 bases stayed unmatched. The CDR3 sequence: CASTGTGFTGELFF. For the CDR3, the DNA is TGTGCCAGCACCGGGACAGGATTCACCGGGGAGCTGTTTTTT.

The chain uses TRBV7-3 and TRBJ2-1; possible D gene TRBD2, 6 bases. Germline V gene lookup returns CDR1 SGHTA and CDR2 FQGTGA. V lost 0 bases and J 10 bases, leaving 7 bases between the germline ends. This CDR3 has 12 residues. The DNA of the CDR3 is TGTGCCAGCAGCTTAACGGGAGGAGAGCAGTTCTTC. This codes for CASSLTGGEQFF.

The chain employs TRBV2 and TRBJ2-1; 9 nucleotides align to TRBD1. J was trimmed by 8 bases and V by 5 bases; bases with no gene match: 10. The CDR3 runs to 15 residues. CDR1 is SNHLY and CDR2 is FYNNEI in the germline V gene. The chain's CDR3 is CASSIQGAGADEQFF. DNA for the CDR3: TGTGCCAGCAGTATACAGGGGGCAGGGGCGGATGAGCAGTTCTTC.

The chain joins TRBV4-1 to TRBJ2-7; 8 bases match TRBD2. With V trimmed by 2 bases and J by 2 bases, 8 bases remained unmatched. Germline lookup yields CDR1 MGHRA and CDR2 YSYEKL. CDR3 length: 16 amino acids. The CDR3 DNA reads TGCGCCAGCAGCCAACTTAGCGGGGCCTTAACCTACGAGCAGTACTTC. Translation gives CASSQLSGALTYEQYF.

The chain employs TRBV5-1 and TRBJ2-7, with D uncertain. CDR3 length: 13 amino acids. Germline lookup yields CDR1 SGHRS and CDR2 YFSETQ. The V and J ends lost 6 bases and 3 bases respectively, with 13 bases between them. In nucleotides, the CDR3 is TGCGCCAGCAAGAGAACCGAGTTCTACGAGCAGTACTTC. It specifies CASKRTEFYEQYF.

This clone was recorded a few times. This rearrangement joins TRBV7-2 to TRBJ2-7; 8 bases map to TRBD2. Germline loops: CDR1 SGHTA, CDR2 FQGNSA. The length of the CDR3 is 15 residues. The V gene end was trimmed by 4 bases and the J gene end by 3 bases; junction bases not matched to a gene: 8. CDR3 sequence reads: CASSSSGGPNYEQYF. DNA of the CDR3: TGTGCCAGCAGCTCATCGGGAGGGCCTAACTACGAGCAGTACTTC.

The gene calls are TRBV7-8 and TRBJ2-7, with D perhaps TRBD1 (5 bases). V shed 1 base and J shed 2 bases, with 12 bases lying between them. Germline CDR1 and CDR2: SGHVS and FQNEAQ. The CDR3 has 15 residues. CDR3 sequence (DNA): TGTGCCAGCAGCTTAGGGGTCCCAGGGACCTACGAGCAGTACTTC. It specifies CASSLGVPGTYEQYF.

The J gene is TRBJ2-7, the V gene TRBV6-4; possible D gene TRBD2, 6 bases. The CDR3 totals 17 residues. Between the trimmed V and J ends, which lost 5 bases and 0 bases, there was a span of 20 bases. Germline-derived CDR1 and CDR2 are MRHNA and SNTAGT. CDR3 coding DNA: TGTGCCAGCAGTTTTGAGGTGCGCGGGGCTAGCTCCTACGAGCAGTACTTC. Its protein product is CASSFEVRGASSYEQYF.

This chain links TRBV19 with TRBJ1-1, with D hard to call. This CDR3 is built from 15 residues. Trimming shortened V by 6 bases and J by 4 bases, and 18 bases separated the two germline ends. The V gene's germline CDR1 is LNHDA and CDR2 SQIVND (reference sequence). The CDR3 nucleotides read TGTGCCAGTAGCGCCAGACGGGGAGGAAGCACTGAAGCTTTCTTT. Its protein is CASSARRGGSTEAFF. Full variable domain (outside the CDR3, taken from reference TRBV19 and TRBJ1-1): DGGITQSPKYLFRKEGQNVTLSCEQNLNHDAMYWYRQDPGQGLRLIYYSQIVNDFQKGDIAEGYSVSREKKESFPLTVTSAQKNPTAFYLCASSARRGGSTEAFFGQGTRLTVV.

This clone has more than one count but fewer than ten. This rearrangement joins TRBV25-1 to TRBJ2-7; D is unclear. The CDR3 is 14 residues long. V was pared by 4 bases and J by 3 bases, with 13 bases between. In germline, CDR1 is MGHDK, CDR2 SYGVNS. CDR3 DNA: TGTGCCAGCAGTGTAATCGGAGCGAGCTACGAGCAGTACTTC. It encodes CASSVIGASYEQYF.

J is TRBJ2-6 and V is TRBV5-1, with D maybe TRBD2 (6 bases). In germline, CDR1 is SGHRS, CDR2 YFSETQ. Deletions cut 0 bases from V and 0 bases from J, with 13 bases between. This CDR3 has 18 amino acids. The CDR3 DNA is TGCGCCAGCAGCTTGGATCGGGGACTCCTCTCTGGGGCCAACGTCCTGACTTTC. Amino acid sequence: CASSLDRGLLSGANVLTF. Full variable domain (rest looked up from reference TRBV5-1 and TRBJ2-6): KAGVTQTPRYLIKTRGQQVTLSCSPISGHRSVSWYQQTPGQGLQFLFEYFSETQRNKGNFPGRFSGRQFSNSRSEMNVSTLELGDSALYLCASSLDRGLLSGANVLTFGAGSRLTVL.

By its share, this clone is medium-sized (0.01 to 0.1%). The chain recombines TRBV28 with TRBJ1-2; the D is unclear. CDR3 length: 15 residues. With 2 bases removed from V and 4 bases from J, the gap between germline ends came to 14 bases. Per germline, CDR1 MDHEN and CDR2 SYDVKM. CDR3 sequence: CASSLVVSSGYGYTF. The CDR3 nucleotides read TGTGCCAGCAGTTTAGTAGTATCCTCGGGCTATGGCTACACCTTC.

The chain links TRBV27 to TRBJ1-2, with 7 positions matching TRBD1. With V trimmed by 7 bases and J by 0 bases, 8 bases remained unmatched. The CDR3 has 15 amino acids. The germline V gene has CDR1 MNHEY and CDR2 SMNVEV (reference sequence). CDR3 in amino acids: CASMTPTGSNYGYTF. Here the CDR3 DNA reads TGTGCCAGCATGACGCCGACAGGGTCTAACTATGGCTACACCTTC.

This sequence joins TRBV14 and TRBJ2-3; 10 bases align to TRBD2. Germline assignment: CDR1 SGHDN and CDR2 FVKESK. The CDR3 covers 20 residues. After removal of 2 bases from V and 1 base from J, the junction contained 15 bases not matched to a gene. The CDR3 sequence is CASSQLKGLATGIRTDTQYF. The CDR3 region has the DNA TGTGCCAGCAGCCAACTCAAGGGACTAGCGACAGGGATCCGCACAGATACGCAGTATTTT.

The CDR3 DNA reads as TGTGCCAGCAGTGAAATCGGACTAGCGAGACGCTCGAGCACAGATACGCAGTATTTT. This sequence encodes CASSEIGLARRSSTDTQYF. The V call is TRBV2, the J call TRBJ2-3, with 9 nucleotides matching TRBD2. J gave up 0 bases and V 2 bases, and 12 bases lay outside the gene matches. The CDR3 spans 19 residues. Germline V gives CDR1 SNHLY, CDR2 FYNNEI.

The rearrangement joins TRBV4-2 to TRBJ2-5; 10 nucleotides agree with TRBD2. The CDR3 has 17 amino acids. V trimming: 1 base; J trimming: 5 bases; junction bases outside the gene matches: 10. Germline assignment: CDR1 LGHNA and CDR2 YNFKEQ. The CDR3 region has the DNA TGTGCCAGCAGCCAAGCCTTCGCTAGCGGGAGTTCTGAGACCCAGTACTTC. This translates into CASSQAFASGSSETQYF.